This T cell receptor beta chain was identified during a study of OX40 agonist ivuxolimab in advanced cancers. V was pared by 3 bases and J by 1 base, with 5 bases of the junction left unmatched. CDR1 is LGHNA and CDR2 is YNFKEQ in the germline V gene. The CDR3 totals 15 residues. TCRdb's copy holds only in-frame clones and misses some; the assay was immunoSEQ multiplex PCR. The sample has 55,000 to 75,000 clones, 75% to 90% seen once. V gene TRBV4-2 combines with J gene TRBJ1-2; 7 bases are shared with TRBD1. The clonotype originates from an adult with an advanced solid tumor such as melanoma, head and neck, liver or kidney cancer. Source: CD4+ or CD8+ T cells sorted from blood, taken in a trial of the OX40 agonist ivuxolimab. The CDR3 DNA is TGTGCCAGCAGCCAGGCGACAGGGAATAACTATGGCTACACCTTC. Its translation: CASSQATGNNYGYTF.